Sequencing of this T cell receptor (beta chain) was carried out in a study of beta chain features in type 1 diabetes. General study points: The study notes PCR might favor shorter templates equally in patients and controls. HLA influence on TCRB rearrangement stayed unresolved here. Type 1 diabetes patients had moderately but significantly shorter TCRB CDR3s in all four CD4+ subsets. A closer apparent resemblance between naive, central memory and Treg TCRB repertoires was seen in patients than in healthy donors. Reduced insertions and increased deletions marked VDJ junctions in type 1 diabetes patients.

For this clone: Its target is not known.

The length of the CDR3 is 13 residues. V was clipped by 6 bases and J by 3 bases, with 11 bases between them. The germline CDR1 and CDR2 sequences are MNHEY and SVGAGI. Sequenced material consisted of expressed TCRB transcripts (all of the isolated RNA was reverse transcribed). Assay: immunoSEQ multiplex PCR; the TCRdb copy retains only in-frame clones and omits some. The table lists some 350,000 clones, approximately 13% of them singletons. This chain joins TRBV6-5 and TRBJ1-1, with D perhaps TRBD1 (5 bases). The clonotype comes from a woman aged 18 to 35 with type 1 diabetes. Sequencing was done on a sample of naive CD4+ T cells from blood. The CDR3 DNA reads TGTGCCAGCAGGACTCCGACAGACACTGAAGCTTTCTTT. The encoded protein is CASRTPTDTEAFF.